This T cell receptor beta chain is from a study of OX40 agonist ivuxolimab in advanced cancers. Study-level points and caveats: People who partly responded at 0.1-3.0 mg/kg had some of the least clonal expansion seen.

Generated by immunoSEQ multiplex PCR, the TCRdb table keeps only in-frame clones and is missing some. The sample lists about 62,000 clones; 80% to 95% were seen once. The germline CDR1 and CDR2 sequences are MNHNS and SASEGT. The CDR3 sequence is 12 residues long. The germline V and J ends were trimmed by 3 bases and 4 bases, with 7 bases remaining between them. A word on this clone: Its matching antigen is unknown.

The sample in question was CD4+ or CD8+ T cells sorted from blood, obtained in a trial of the OX40 agonist ivuxolimab. This sequence originates from an adult with an advanced solid tumor such as melanoma, head and neck, liver or kidney cancer. The rearrangement joins TRBV6-1 to TRBJ2-7; D not resolved. The CDR3: CASSELSYEQYF. The CDR3 DNA follows: TGTGCCAGCAGTGAGCTGAGTTACGAGCAGTACTTC.